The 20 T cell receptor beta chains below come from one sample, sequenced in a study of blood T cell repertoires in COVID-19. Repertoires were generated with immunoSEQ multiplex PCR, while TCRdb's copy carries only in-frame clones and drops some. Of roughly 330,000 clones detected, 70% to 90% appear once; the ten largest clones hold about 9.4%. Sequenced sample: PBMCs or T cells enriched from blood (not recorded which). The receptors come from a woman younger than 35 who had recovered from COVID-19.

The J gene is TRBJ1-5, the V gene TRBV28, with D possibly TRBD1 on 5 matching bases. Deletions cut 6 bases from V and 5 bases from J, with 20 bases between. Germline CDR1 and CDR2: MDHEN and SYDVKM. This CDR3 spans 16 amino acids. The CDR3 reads CASSLGAGKGHQPQHF. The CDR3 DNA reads TGTGCCAGCAGCCTTGGGGCAGGGAAGGGCCATCAGCCCCAGCATTTT.

The CDR3 coding sequence is TGCAGTGCTACGAGGATGGGTCTTCAGTTCTTC. It specifies CSATRMGLQFF. V gene TRBV20-1 combines with J gene TRBJ2-1, with D hard to call. This CDR3 is built from 11 residues. Germline V gene lookup returns CDR1 DFQATT and CDR2 SNEGSKA (reference sequence). The V end was cut by 4 bases, the J end by 13 bases, with 14 bases between.

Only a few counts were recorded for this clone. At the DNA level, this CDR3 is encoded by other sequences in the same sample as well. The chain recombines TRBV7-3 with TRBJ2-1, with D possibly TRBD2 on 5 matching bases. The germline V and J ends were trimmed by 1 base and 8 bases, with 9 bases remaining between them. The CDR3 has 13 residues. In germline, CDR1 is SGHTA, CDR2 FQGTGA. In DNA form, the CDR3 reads TGTGCCAGCAGCTTAAGTGGGAGCGATGAGCAGTTCTTC. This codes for CASSLSGSDEQFF.

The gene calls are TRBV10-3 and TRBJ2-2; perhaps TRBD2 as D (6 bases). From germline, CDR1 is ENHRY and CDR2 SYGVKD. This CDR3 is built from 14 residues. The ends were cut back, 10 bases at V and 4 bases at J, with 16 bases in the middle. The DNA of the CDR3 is TGTGCCACTTCCTTCGGGGGTGTCACCGGGGAGCTGTTTTTT. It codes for CATSFGGVTGELFF.

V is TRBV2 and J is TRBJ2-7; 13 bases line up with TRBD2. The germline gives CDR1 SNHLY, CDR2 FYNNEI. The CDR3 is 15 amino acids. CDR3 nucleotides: TGTGCGGCCGGACTAGCGGGAGACACCGGCTACGAGCAGTACTTC. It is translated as CAAGLAGDTGYEQYF.

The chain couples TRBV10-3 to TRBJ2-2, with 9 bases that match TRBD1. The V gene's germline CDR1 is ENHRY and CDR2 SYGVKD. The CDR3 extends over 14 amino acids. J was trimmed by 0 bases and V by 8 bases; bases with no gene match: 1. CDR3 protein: CAIRQGANTGELFF. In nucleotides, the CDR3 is TGTGCCATCCGACAGGGGGCGAACACCGGGGAGCTGTTTTTT.

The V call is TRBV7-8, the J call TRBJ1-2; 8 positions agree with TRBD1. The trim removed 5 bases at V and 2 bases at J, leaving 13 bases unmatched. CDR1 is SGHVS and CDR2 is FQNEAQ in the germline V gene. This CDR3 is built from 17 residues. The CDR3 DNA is TGTGCCAGCAGCCCTCGCATCAGGACAGGGAAGAACTATGGCTACACCTTC. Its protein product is CASSPRIRTGKNYGYTF. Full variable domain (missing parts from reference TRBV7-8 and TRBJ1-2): GAGVSQSPRYKVAKRGQDVALRCDPISGHVSLFWYQQALGQGPEFLTYFQNEAQLDKSGLPSDRFFAERPEGSVSTLKIQRTQQEDSAVYLCASSPRIRTGKNYGYTFGSGTRLTVV.

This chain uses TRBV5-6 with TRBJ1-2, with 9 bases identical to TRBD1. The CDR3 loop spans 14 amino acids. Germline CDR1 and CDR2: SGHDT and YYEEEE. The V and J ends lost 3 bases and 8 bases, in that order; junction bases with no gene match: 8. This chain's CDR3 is CASSSVGQGGGYTF. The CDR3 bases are TGTGCCAGCAGCTCTGTGGGACAGGGAGGGGGCTACACCTTC. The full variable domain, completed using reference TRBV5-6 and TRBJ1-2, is DAGVTQSPTHLIKTRGQQVTLRCSPKSGHDTVSWYQQALGQGPQFIFQYYEEEERQRGNFPDRFSGHQFPNYSSELNVNALLLGDSALYLCASSSVGQGGGYTFGSGTRLTVV.

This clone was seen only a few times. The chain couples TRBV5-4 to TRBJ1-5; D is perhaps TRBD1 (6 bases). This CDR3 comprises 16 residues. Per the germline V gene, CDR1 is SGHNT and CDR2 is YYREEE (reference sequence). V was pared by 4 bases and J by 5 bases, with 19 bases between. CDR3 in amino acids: CASSKGGGRGDQPQHF. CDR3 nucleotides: TGTGCCAGCAGCAAGGGGGGGGGCCGTGGGGATCAGCCCCAGCATTTT.

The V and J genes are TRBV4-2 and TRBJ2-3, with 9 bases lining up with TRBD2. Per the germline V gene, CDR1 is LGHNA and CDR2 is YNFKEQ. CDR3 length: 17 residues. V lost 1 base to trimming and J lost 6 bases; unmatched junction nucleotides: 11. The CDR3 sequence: CASSQVASGDLGDTQYF. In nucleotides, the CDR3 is TGTGCCAGCAGCCAAGTTGCTAGCGGGGACCTAGGGGATACGCAGTATTTT.

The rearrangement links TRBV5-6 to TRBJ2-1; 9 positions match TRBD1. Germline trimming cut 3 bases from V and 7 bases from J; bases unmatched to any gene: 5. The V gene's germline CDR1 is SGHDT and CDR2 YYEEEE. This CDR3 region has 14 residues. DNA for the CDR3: TGTGCCAGCAGCTCCGCCGGACAGGGGAATGAGCAGTTCTTC. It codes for CASSSAGQGNEQFF.

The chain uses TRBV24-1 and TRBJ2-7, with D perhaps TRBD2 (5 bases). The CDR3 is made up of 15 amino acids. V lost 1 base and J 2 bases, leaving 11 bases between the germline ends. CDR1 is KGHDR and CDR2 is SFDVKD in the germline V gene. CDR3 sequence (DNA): TGTGCCACCAGTGATTTTTCGGACGGGGCCTACGAGCAGTACTTC. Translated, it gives CATSDFSDGAYEQYF.

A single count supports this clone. DNA for the CDR3: TGTGCCAGCAGCTCCCTCCGGGTCCTTCAAGAGACCCAGTACTTC. Translated: CASSSLRVLQETQYF. This chain connects TRBV6-2 or TRBV6-3 to TRBJ2-5; D remains ambiguous. V was cut by 6 bases and J by 2 bases, with 16 bases left in between. The CDR3 covers 15 residues. The germline V gene encodes CDR1 MNHEY and CDR2 SVGEGT.

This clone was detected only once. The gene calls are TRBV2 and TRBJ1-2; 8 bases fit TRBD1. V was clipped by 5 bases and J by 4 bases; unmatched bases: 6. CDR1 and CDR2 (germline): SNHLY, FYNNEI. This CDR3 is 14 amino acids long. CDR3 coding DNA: TGTGCCAGCAGTCAACAGGGGGACCCCTATGGCTACACCTTC. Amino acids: CASSQQGDPYGYTF. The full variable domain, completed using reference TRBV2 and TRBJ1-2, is EPEVTQTPSHQVTQMGQEVILRCVPISNHLYFYWYRQILGQKVEFLVSFYNNEISEKSEIFDDQFSVERPDGSNFTLKIRSTKLEDSAMYFCASSQQGDPYGYTFGSGTRLTVV.

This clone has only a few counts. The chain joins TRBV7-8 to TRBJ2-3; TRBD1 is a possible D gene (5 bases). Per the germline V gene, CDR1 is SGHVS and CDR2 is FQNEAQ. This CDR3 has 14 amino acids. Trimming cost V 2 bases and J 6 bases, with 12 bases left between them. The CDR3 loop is CASSLFQGQDTQYF. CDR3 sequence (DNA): TGTGCCAGCAGCTTATTCCAGGGTCAGGATACGCAGTATTTT.

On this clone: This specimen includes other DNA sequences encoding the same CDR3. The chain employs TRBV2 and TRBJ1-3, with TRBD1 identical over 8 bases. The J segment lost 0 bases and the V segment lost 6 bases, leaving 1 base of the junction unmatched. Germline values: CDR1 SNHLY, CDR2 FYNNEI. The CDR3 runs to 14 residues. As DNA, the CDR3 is TGTGCCAGCAGCGGACAGGGCTCTGGAAACACCATATATTTT. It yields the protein CASSGQGSGNTIYF.

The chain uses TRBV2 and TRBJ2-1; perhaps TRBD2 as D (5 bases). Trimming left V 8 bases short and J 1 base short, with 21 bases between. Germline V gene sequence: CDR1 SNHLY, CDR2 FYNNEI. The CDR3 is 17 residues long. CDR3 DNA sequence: TGTGCCAGCCACTTTTTACGCCAGGAGGTTTCCTACAATGAGCAGTTCTTC. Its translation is CASHFLRQEVSYNEQFF.

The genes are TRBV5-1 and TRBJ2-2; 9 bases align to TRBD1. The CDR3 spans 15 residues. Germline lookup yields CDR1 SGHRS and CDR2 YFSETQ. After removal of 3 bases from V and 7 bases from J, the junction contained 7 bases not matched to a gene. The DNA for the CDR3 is TGCGCCAGCAGCTCACAGGGGGCAGTTGGCGGGGAGCTGTTTTTT. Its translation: CASSSQGAVGGELFF.

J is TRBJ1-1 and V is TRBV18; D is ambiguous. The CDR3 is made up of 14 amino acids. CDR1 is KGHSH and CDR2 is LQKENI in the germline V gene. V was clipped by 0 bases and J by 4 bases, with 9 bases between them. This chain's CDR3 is CASSPPSLTTEAFF. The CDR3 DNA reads TGTGCCAGCTCACCACCGAGTTTAACCACTGAAGCTTTCTTT.

For the CDR3, the DNA is TGTGCCACCAGCACTCGAGCGGGAGTTGTAACCTACAATGAGCAGTTCTTC. This gives the protein CATSTRAGVVTYNEQFF. The chain recombines TRBV15 with TRBJ2-1; 8 bases line up with TRBD2. Germline trimming cut 4 bases from V and 2 bases from J; bases unmatched to any gene: 10. Looked up from germline, CDR1 is LNHNV and CDR2 is YYDKDF (reference sequence). The CDR3 spans 17 residues.